This T cell receptor beta chain was obtained from a study of T cell responses to AZD1222 COVID-19 vaccine (dated by TCRdb to the early 2020s). The study in broad terms: AZD1222 recipients given second doses at about 4 weeks or at about 12 weeks were pooled, since spike-specific TCR depth and breadth were not found to differ between the two schedules. Enrollment into the trials was organized by age into subgroups of 18-55, 56-69 and 70-plus years, and those subgroups contained roughly 150, 30 and 60 TCR-sequenced participants, respectively. TCR sequencing covered approximately 230 trial participants: 200 to 220 given two doses of AZD1222 and 26 given two doses of MenACWY control vaccine.

The CDR3 regions of human TCRbeta chains were analyzed by immunosequencing. The original methods were these. Repertoire TCRs were checked for matches against a reference library of SARS-CoV-2-specific TCRs that had been generated using the MIRA antigen-specificity platform. Breadth was defined as the fraction of unique TCRs that were SARS-CoV-2-associated, and depth was defined as the fraction of total T cells that were SARS-CoV-2-associated. Using the MIRA data, each spike-specific TCR was mapped to the spike region that the TCR reacts to and placed in a CD4 or CD8 class. Log10-transformed breadth and depth values were compared by one-way ANOVA with Sidak's multiple comparisons tests. The table was pulled from immuneACCESS by TCRdb, which kept in-frame rearrangements only. Such tables lose some clones; where checked, under half of the loss comes from unresolved V genes, and the rest has no known cause. Clonal size and the V and J genes are those of that table, whereas D and trimming came from the DNA. Recorded for this sample are fewer than 110,000 clones; around 90% of them occurred a single time. The ten largest clones capture 4% to 5.5% of the sample.

What the research found in general, with its limitations: Participants were mostly white British, with more females than males. The authors suggested clonal diversity may have been underestimated. Because no day 14 peak-response samples were available, repertoires were characterized only after the peak T cell response. Vaccine-associated CD4 TCRs spanned the whole spike protein, with dominant responses in regions 160-218 and 743-854. The 56-69-year group was small, and its depth increase did not reach significance, likely because of low power. Conclusions about previously exposed vaccinees are limited, since just a handful of AZD1222 recipients were seropositive for SARS-CoV-2 at baseline. Reportedly, close to half of the unique spike-specific TCRs recognized epitopes lying outside the regions that are mutated in the B.1.351 and B.1.1.7 variants. After two AZD1222 doses, both the breadth and the depth of spike-specific TCRs were significantly higher than at day 0 and than in MenACWY recipients.

The sample's time point, from its label and the paper: baseline before first vaccination. Samples from vaccinated people were obtained from the UK trials COV001 and COV002, which included a single-blind randomized controlled phase 2/3 trial of AZD1222 (ChAdOx1 nCoV-19) in healthy adults. Trial participant PBMC samples were collected at day 0 and day 28 after the second dose for TCRbeta chain sequencing. Counted from cysteine to phenylalanine, this CDR3 has 14 amino acids. Only the CDR3 region is kept as DNA, spanning 42 bases read in frame from base 1. Trimmed from V: 6 bases; trimmed from J: 3 bases; junction bases lacking a gene match: 6. Taken from the germline V gene, the CDR1 and CDR2 loops are KGHSH and LQKENI. In the case of this clone: Its antigen is unknown. The input lacks base qualities; no much larger clone sits a single base away.

The receptor was isolated from an adult in good health. The source material was peripheral blood, sampled on day 0 of AZD1222 vaccination. The rearranged chain carries TRBV18 and TRBJ1-1, with TRBD1 matching 8 junction bases. The CDR3 here reads CASSATGADTEAFF. The nucleotides are TGTGCCAGCTCCGCGACAGGGGCGGACACTGAAGCTTTCTTT.